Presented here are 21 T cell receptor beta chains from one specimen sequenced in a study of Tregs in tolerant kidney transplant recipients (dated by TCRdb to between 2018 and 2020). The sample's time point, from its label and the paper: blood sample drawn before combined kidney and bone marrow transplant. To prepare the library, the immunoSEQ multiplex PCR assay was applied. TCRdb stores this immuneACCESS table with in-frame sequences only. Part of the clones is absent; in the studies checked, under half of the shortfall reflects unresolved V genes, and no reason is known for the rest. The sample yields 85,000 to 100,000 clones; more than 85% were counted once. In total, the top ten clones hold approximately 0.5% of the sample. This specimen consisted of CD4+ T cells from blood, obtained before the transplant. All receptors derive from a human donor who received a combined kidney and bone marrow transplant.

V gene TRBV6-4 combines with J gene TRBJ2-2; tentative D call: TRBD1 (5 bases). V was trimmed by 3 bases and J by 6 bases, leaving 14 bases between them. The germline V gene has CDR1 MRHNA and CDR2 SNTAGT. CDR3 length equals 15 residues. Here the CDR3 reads CASSEQAEIPGELFF. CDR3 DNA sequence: TGTGCCAGCAGTGAACAGGCGGAAATTCCCGGGGAGCTGTTTTTT.

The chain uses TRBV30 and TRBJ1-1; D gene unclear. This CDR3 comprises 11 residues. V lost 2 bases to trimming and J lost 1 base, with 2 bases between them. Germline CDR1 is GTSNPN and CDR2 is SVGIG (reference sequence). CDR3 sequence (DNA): TGTGCCTGGAGTCGGAACACTGAAGCTTTCTTT. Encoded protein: CAWSRNTEAFF.

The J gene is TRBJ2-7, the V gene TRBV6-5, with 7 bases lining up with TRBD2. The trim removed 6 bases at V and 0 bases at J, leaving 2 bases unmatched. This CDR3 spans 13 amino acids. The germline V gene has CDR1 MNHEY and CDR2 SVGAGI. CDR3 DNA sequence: TGTGCCAGCAGGCGGGGGATCTCCTACGAGCAGTACTTC. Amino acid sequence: CASRRGISYEQYF.

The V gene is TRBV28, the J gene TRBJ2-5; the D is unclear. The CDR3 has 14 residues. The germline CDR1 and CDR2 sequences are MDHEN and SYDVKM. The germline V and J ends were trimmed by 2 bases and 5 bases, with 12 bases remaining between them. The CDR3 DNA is TGTGCCAGCAGTTTAAAGCAGGTTAGGGAGACCCAGTACTTC. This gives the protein CASSLKQVRETQYF.

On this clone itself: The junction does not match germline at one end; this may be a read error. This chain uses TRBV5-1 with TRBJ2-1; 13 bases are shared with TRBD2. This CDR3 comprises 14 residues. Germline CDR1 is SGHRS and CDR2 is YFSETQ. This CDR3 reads CASSSGLAGDVRVF. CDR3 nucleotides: TGCGCCAGCAGCTCTGGACTAGCGGGAGACGTAAGGGTCTTC.

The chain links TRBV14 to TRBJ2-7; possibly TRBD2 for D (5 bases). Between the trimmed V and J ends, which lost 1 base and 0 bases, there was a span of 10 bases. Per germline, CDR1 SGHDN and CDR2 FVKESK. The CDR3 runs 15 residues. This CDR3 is CASSQGRTVSYEQYF. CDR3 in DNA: TGTGCCAGCAGCCAAGGTAGGACTGTCTCCTACGAGCAGTACTTC.

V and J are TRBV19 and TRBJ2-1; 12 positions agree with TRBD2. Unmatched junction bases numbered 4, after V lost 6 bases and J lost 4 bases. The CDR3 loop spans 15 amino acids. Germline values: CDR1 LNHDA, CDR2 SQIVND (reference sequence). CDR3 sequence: CASSSLAGGYNEQFF. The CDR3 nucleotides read TGTGCCAGTAGCTCTCTAGCGGGGGGGTACAATGAGCAGTTCTTC. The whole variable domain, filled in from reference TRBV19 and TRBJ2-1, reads DGGITQSPKYLFRKEGQNVTLSCEQNLNHDAMYWYRQDPGQGLRLIYYSQIVNDFQKGDIAEGYSVSREKKESFPLTVTSAQKNPTAFYLCASSSLAGGYNEQFFGPGTRLTVL.

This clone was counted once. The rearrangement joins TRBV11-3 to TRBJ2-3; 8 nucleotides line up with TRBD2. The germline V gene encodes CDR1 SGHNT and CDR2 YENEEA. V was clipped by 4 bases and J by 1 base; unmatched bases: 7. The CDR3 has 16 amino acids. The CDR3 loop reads CASSYGSGIRTDTQYF. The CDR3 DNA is TGTGCCAGCAGCTATGGTAGCGGGATTCGCACAGATACGCAGTATTTT.

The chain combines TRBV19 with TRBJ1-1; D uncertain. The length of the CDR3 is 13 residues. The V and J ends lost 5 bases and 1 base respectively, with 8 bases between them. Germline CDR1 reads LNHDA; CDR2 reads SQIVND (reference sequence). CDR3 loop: CASSGPGNTEAFF. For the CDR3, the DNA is TGTGCCAGTAGTGGGCCAGGGAACACTGAAGCTTTCTTT.

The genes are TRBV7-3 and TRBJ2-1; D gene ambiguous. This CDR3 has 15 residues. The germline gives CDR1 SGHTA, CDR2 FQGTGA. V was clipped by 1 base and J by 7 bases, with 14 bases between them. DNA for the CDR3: TGTGCCAGCAGCTTAATAAGCTCCCAACCGAATGAGCAGTTCTTC. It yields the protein CASSLISSQPNEQFF. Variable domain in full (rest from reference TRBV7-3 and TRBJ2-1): GAGVSQTPSNKVTEKGKYVELRCDPISGHTALYWYRQSLGQGPEFLIYFQGTGAADDSGLPNDRFFAVRPEGSVSTLKIQRTERGDSAVYLCASSLISSQPNEQFFGPGTRLTVL.

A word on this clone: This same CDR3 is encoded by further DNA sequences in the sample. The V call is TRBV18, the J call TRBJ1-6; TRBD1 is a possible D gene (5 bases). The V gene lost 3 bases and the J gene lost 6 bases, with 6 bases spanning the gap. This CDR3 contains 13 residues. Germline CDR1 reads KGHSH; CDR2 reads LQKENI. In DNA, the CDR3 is TGTGCCAGCTCACCGGACACTAATTCACCCCTCCACTTT. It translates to CASSPDTNSPLHF.

In DNA form, the CDR3 reads TGTGCCAGCAGCGCACAGGGGGTGGGGTATGGCTACACCTTC. Protein sequence: CASSAQGVGYGYTF. The V gene is TRBV7-9, the J gene TRBJ1-2; 8 positions agree with TRBD1. The CDR3 extends over 14 amino acids. Trimming at V came to 5 bases and at J to 5 bases, leaving 7 bases not matched to a gene. CDR1 and CDR2 (germline): SEHNR, FQNEAQ (reference sequence).

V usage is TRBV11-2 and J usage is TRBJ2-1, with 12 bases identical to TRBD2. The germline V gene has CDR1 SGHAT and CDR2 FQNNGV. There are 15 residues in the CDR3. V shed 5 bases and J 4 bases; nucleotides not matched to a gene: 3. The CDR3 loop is CASSSTSGGYNEQFF. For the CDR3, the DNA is TGTGCCAGCAGCAGCACTAGCGGGGGGTACAATGAGCAGTTCTTC.

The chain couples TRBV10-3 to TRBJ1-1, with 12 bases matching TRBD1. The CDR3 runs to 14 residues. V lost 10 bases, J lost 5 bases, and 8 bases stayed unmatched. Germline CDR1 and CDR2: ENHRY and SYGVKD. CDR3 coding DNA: TGTGCCAACTCCGGGACAGGGGGCCGGACTGAAGCTTTCTTT. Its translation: CANSGTGGRTEAFF.

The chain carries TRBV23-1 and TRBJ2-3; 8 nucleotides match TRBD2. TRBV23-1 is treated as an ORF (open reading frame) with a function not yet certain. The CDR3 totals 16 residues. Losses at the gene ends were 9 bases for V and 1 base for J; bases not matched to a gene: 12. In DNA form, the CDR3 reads TGCGCCAGAACGCTCCGGGAGGGCCGATGCACAGATACGCAGTATTTT. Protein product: CARTLREGRCTDTQYF.

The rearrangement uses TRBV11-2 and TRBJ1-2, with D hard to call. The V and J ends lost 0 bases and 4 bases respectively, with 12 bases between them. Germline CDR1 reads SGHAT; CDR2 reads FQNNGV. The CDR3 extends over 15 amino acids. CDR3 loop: CASSLDRTPSYGYTF. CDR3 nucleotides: TGTGCCAGCAGCTTAGACAGAACCCCTAGCTATGGCTACACCTTC.

CDR3 nucleotides: TGTGCCAGTAGTATTAAGGCGGCGAATTCACCCCTCCACTTT. Amino acids: CASSIKAANSPLHF. V and J are TRBV19 and TRBJ1-6; D gene ambiguous. Deletions cut 3 bases from V and 7 bases from J, with 10 bases between. CDR3 length: 14 residues. In germline, CDR1 is LNHDA, CDR2 SQIVND (reference sequence).

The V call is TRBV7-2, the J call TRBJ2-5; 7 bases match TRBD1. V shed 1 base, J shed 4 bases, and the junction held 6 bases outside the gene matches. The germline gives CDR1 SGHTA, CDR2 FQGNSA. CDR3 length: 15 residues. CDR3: CASSLVRGQGETQYF. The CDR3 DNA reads TGTGCCAGCAGCTTAGTAAGGGGGCAGGGAGAGACCCAGTACTTC.

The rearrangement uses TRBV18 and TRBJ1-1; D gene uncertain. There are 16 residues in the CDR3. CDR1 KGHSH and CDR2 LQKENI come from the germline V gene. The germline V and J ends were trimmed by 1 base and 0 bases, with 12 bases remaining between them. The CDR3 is CASSPLHSSLNTEAFF. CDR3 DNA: TGTGCCAGCTCACCACTTCATAGCAGTCTGAACACTGAAGCTTTCTTT.

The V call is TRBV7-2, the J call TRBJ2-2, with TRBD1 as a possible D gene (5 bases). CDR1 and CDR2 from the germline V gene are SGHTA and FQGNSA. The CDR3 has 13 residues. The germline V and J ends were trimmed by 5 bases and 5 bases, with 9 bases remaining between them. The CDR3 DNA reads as TGTGCCAGCAGCCCAGCAGGGACCGGGGAGCTGTTTTTT. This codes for CASSPAGTGELFF.

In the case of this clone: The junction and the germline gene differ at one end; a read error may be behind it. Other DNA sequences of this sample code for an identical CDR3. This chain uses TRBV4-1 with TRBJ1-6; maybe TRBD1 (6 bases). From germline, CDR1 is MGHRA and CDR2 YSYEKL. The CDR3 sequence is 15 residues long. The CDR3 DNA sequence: TGCGCCAGCAGCCAAGATCTACAGGGAAATTCCCCCCTCCACTTT. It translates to CASSQDLQGNSPLHF.